Listed below are T cell receptor beta chains from one sample, sequenced in a study of cytomegalovirus exposure and HLA in healthy donors. TCRdb's copy holds only in-frame clones and misses some; the assay was immunoSEQ multiplex PCR. The sample has hundreds of thousands of clones, about 80% seen once. The specimen was PBMCs. Receptors were obtained from a man between 18 and 29 years old in good health and CMV-seronegative. The CDR3 runs from the conserved cysteine through the conserved F or W. A D gene is named only where the DNA matches it firmly. Clone size is stated in some rows and not others, as once, few, many or a class when expanded.

d_gene	j_gene	abundance	v_gene	CDR3aa	CDR3nt
TRBD1	TRBJ2-1	once	TRBV9	CASSVASRGQGYNEQFF	TGTGCCAGCAGCGTAGCTTCGAGGGGGCAAGGCTACAATGAGCAGTTCTTC
TRBD1	TRBJ2-6	NA	TRBV19	CASYRDRGPGANVLTF	TGTGCCAGCTACCGGGACAGGGGGCCTGGGGCCAACGTCCTGACTTTC
NA	TRBJ1-6	once	TRBV15	CATSTFPGGNSPLHF	TGTGCCACCAGCACCTTCCCCGGCGGTAATTCACCCCTCCACTTT
TRBD1	TRBJ2-2	NA	TRBV6-1	CASSEMLQGFVGELFF	TGTGCCAGCAGTGAGATGTTACAGGGGTTTGTCGGGGAGCTGTTTTTT
TRBD1	TRBJ2-2	NA	TRBV19	CASSIGTGNTGELFF	TGTGCCAGTAGTATTGGGACAGGAAACACCGGGGAGCTGTTTTTT
NA	TRBJ1-4	NA	TRBV25-1	CASSAGVEEKLFF	TGTGCCAGCAGTGCCGGAGTGGAAGAAAAACTGTTTTTT
TRBD1	TRBJ2-7	NA	TRBV5-6	CASRKTGASYEQYF	TGTGCCAGCAGAAAGACAGGGGCCTCCTACGAGCAGTACTTC
TRBD1	TRBJ2-3	once	TRBV18	CASSPRATGGVTDTQYF	TGTGCCAGCTCACCAAGAGCGACAGGGGGGGTCACAGATACGCAGTATTTT
NA	TRBJ2-1	NA	TRBV7-6	CASSLVAEGPYNEQFF	TGTGCCAGCAGTTTGGTTGCGGAGGGGCCCTACAATGAGCAGTTCTTC
NA	TRBJ2-7	NA	TRBV11-3	CASSADTYEQYF	TGTGCCAGCAGCGCCGACACCTACGAGCAGTACTTC
TRBD1	TRBJ1-5	NA	TRBV15	CAASRGTGNQPQHF	TGTGCCGCCAGCAGGGGGACAGGGAATCAGCCCCAGCATTTT
NA	TRBJ2-7	NA	TRBV7-9	CASSLVRAAEQYF	TGTGCCAGCAGCTTAGTGAGGGCTGCCGAGCAGTACTTC
NA	TRBJ2-7	NA	TRBV18	CASSVQDTYEQYF	TGTGCCAGCTCGGTACAGGACACCTACGAGCAGTACTTC
NA	TRBJ1-5	NA	TRBV11-2	CASSRTPNSNQPQHF	TGTGCCAGCAGCCGGACACCCAATAGCAATCAGCCCCAGCATTTT
NA	TRBJ2-7	NA	TRBV11-2	CASSPTPRGRTYEQYF	TGTGCCAGCAGCCCTACCCCGCGAGGGAGGACCTACGAGCAGTACTTC
NA	TRBJ2-3	NA	TRBV2	CASSALDRPSTDTQYF	TGTGCCAGCAGTGCGCTAGACAGACCTTCCACAGATACGCAGTATTTT
NA	TRBJ2-7	few	TRBV29-1	CSVGTLANTYEQYF	TGCAGCGTTGGGACTCTAGCGAATACGTACGAGCAGTACTTC
TRBD1	TRBJ2-7	few	TRBV6-5	CATRTGGPYEQYF	TGTGCCACCAGGACAGGAGGCCCCTACGAGCAGTACTTC
TRBD2	TRBJ2-2	NA	TRBV11-2	CASSPRTSGVTGELFF	TGTGCCAGCAGCCCTCGGACTAGCGGGGTTACCGGGGAGCTGTTTTTT
TRBD1	TRBJ1-3	NA	TRBV5-6	CASIRTGANTIYF	TGTGCCAGCATCCGGACAGGAGCAAACACCATATATTTT
TRBD1	TRBJ2-7	NA	TRBV5-1	CASSLGQGANEQYF	TGCGCCAGCAGCCTGGGACAGGGGGCGAACGAGCAGTACTTC
NA	TRBJ2-1	few	TRBV7-3	CASSPQRGYNEQFF	TGTGCCAGCAGCCCCCAGCGAGGGTACAATGAGCAGTTCTTC
NA	TRBJ2-7	NA	TRBV7-8	CASSLYYQRDSREQYF	TGTGCCAGCAGCTTATATTACCAACGGGACTCGAGGGAGCAGTACTTC
NA	TRBJ2-1	few	TRBV5-1	CASSLDESSYNEQFF	TGCGCCAGCAGCTTGGACGAGAGCTCCTACAATGAGCAGTTCTTC
TRBD2	TRBJ2-7	once	TRBV5-4	CASSTTSGSSYEQYF	TGTGCCAGCAGCACGACTAGCGGGAGCTCCTACGAGCAGTACTTC
TRBD1	TRBJ1-1	NA	TRBV5-1	CASNRGGPTENTEAFF	TGCGCCAGCAACAGGGGGGGCCCGACCGAGAACACTGAAGCTTTCTTT
TRBD1	TRBJ2-2	NA	TRBV11-1	CASSSTGSAGELFF	TGTGCCAGCAGCTCGACAGGGTCTGCCGGGGAGCTGTTTTTT
TRBD1	TRBJ1-4	NA	TRBV6-1	CASTLRGNEKLFF	TGTGCCAGCACCCTCAGGGGGAATGAAAAACTGTTTTTT
NA	TRBJ2-7	few	TRBV20-1	CSAQKGGEQYF	TGCAGTGCCCAGAAGGGAGGCGAGCAGTACTTC
NA	TRBJ2-2	NA	TRBV4-1	CASSQARAGELFF	TGCGCCAGCAGCCAAGCGAGGGCCGGGGAGCTGTTTTTT
NA	TRBJ2-2	few	TRBV19	CASSPSPSGTGELFF	TGTGCCAGTAGTCCTTCACCGAGCGGCACCGGGGAGCTGTTTTTT
TRBD1	TRBJ2-7	few	TRBV5-4	CASSADRAGEQYF	TGTGCCAGCAGCGCGGACAGGGCGGGCGAGCAGTACTTC
TRBD1	TRBJ1-1	NA	TRBV2	CASRAGTGVGEAFF	TGTGCCAGCAGGGCCGGGACAGGGGTCGGTGAAGCTTTCTTT
TRBD2	TRBJ2-7	NA	TRBV6-5	CASRTRLAGHYEQYF	TGTGCCAGCCGAACCCGTCTAGCGGGGCACTACGAGCAGTACTTC
NA	TRBJ1-6	NA	TRBV30	CAWRGVNNSPLHF	TGTGCCTGGAGGGGAGTTAATAATTCACCCCTCCACTTT
TRBD1	TRBJ1-1	NA	TRBV5-1	CASRPWTGGNTEAFF	TGCGCCAGCAGGCCCTGGACAGGGGGGAACACTGAAGCTTTCTTT
NA	TRBJ1-2	NA	TRBV5-1	CASSPSPGNYGYTF	TGCGCCAGCAGCCCATCCCCAGGCAACTATGGCTACACCTTC
TRBD2	TRBJ2-7	once	TRBV7-7	CASSPSSGTYEQYF	TGTGCTAGCAGCCCCAGTAGCGGGACCTACGAGCAGTACTTC
TRBD1	TRBJ2-7	once	TRBV10-3	CAIRPDPSGQGVRYEQYF	TGTGCCATCAGGCCGGACCCCTCGGGACAGGGGGTACGGTACGAGCAGTACTTC
TRBD1	TRBJ1-2	NA	TRBV27	CASSLRQGAGGYTF	TGTGCCAGCAGCCTTCGACAGGGGGCAGGGGGCTACACCTTC
TRBD1	TRBJ2-7	few	TRBV5-6	CASSLRVRGLRSYEQYF	TGTGCCAGCAGCTTGCGGGTCAGGGGGCTTAGATCCTACGAGCAGTACTTC
NA	TRBJ1-5	NA	TRBV6-1	CASSEQGVQGNQPQHF	TGTGCCAGCAGTGAACAAGGGGTCCAGGGCAATCAGCCCCAGCATTTT
NA	TRBJ2-5	few	TRBV7-9	CSSSLDGLTRGETQYF	TGTTCCAGCAGCTTAGATGGCCTCACCCGGGGGGAGACCCAGTACTTC
NA	TRBJ2-1	NA	TRBV5-5	CASSFNQGYNEQFF	TGTGCCAGCAGCTTTAACCAGGGCTACAATGAGCAGTTCTTC
NA	TRBJ2-2	once	TRBV5-1	CASSLAPSGELFF	TGCGCCAGCAGCTTGGCCCCCTCCGGGGAGCTGTTTTTT
TRBD1	TRBJ2-7	few	TRBV4-1	CASSQDRGYEQYF	TGCGCCAGCAGCCAGGACAGGGGGTACGAGCAGTACTTC
TRBD1	TRBJ1-5	NA	TRBV2	CASSEDRGPQPQHF	TGTGCCAGCAGTGAGGACAGGGGCCCACAGCCCCAGCATTTT
NA	TRBJ1-1	NA	TRBV2	CASSEIRNTEAFF	TGTGCCAGCAGTGAAATCAGGAACACTGAAGCTTTCTTT
NA	TRBJ1-5	NA	TRBV28	CASSGMGGSSFSNQPQHF	TGTGCCAGCAGTGGCATGGGGGGATCCTCCTTCAGCAATCAGCCCCAGCATTTT
NA	TRBJ2-3	NA	TRBV9	CASSKIGQPGTDTQYF	TGTGCCAGCAGCAAGATAGGACAACCCGGCACAGATACGCAGTATTTT
NA	TRBJ1-3	NA	TRBV2	CASTDLMRVQLSGNTIYF	TGTGCCAGCACCGACTTGATGAGGGTCCAACTCTCTGGAAACACCATATATTTT
NA	TRBJ2-7	NA	TRBV14	CASSRTSSYEQYF	TGTGCCAGCAGCCGCACTAGCAGCTACGAGCAGTACTTC
NA	TRBJ1-2	NA	TRBV29-1	CSASINPGGVNGYTF	TGCAGCGCCTCAATCAACCCGGGGGGCGTTAATGGCTACACCTTC
NA	TRBJ2-3	NA	TRBV11-2	CASSLGAFPGRDTQYF	TGTGCCAGCAGCTTAGGGGCGTTTCCTGGGAGAGATACGCAGTATTTT
TRBD2	TRBJ2-7	NA	TRBV18	CASSLSAGGANEQYF	TGTGCCAGCTCACTTTCAGCGGGGGGGGCCAACGAGCAGTACTTC
TRBD1	TRBJ1-1	NA	TRBV29-1	CSVEQGVDTEAFF	TGCAGCGTTGAACAGGGGGTTGACACTGAAGCTTTCTTT
NA	TRBJ1-2	NA	TRBV7-9	CSSSLQGIGYGYTF	TGTTCCAGCAGCCTACAGGGTATCGGCTATGGCTACACCTTC
NA	TRBJ2-5	NA	TRBV18	CASSQADQETQYF	TGTGCCAGCTCACAAGCGGACCAAGAGACCCAGTACTTC
NA	TRBJ1-1	NA	TRBV6-1	CASSEEGMKGNTEAFF	TGTGCCAGCAGTGAGGAGGGTATGAAAGGGAACACTGAAGCTTTCTTT